The 15 T cell receptor beta chains given below trace back to one sample, sequenced in a study of spatial heterogeneity in lung cancer. TCRdb processed the 5' RACE reads anew with MiXCR; each CDR3 protein has one entry. The sample has 72,000 or so distinct CDR3 sequences; roughly 9% are singletons. Time point noted: blood at routine non-recurrence follow-up after resection. The material sequenced was PBMCs, taken at follow-up. Source of these receptors: a female donor with early-stage non-small cell lung cancer.

The rearrangement uses TRBV27 and TRBJ1-2; 12 bases map to TRBD1. Germline values: CDR1 MNHEY, CDR2 SMNVEV (reference sequence). This CDR3 has 13 amino acids. V was clipped by 7 bases and J by 8 bases; unmatched bases: 5. CDR3 loop: CASMGQGAGGYTF. DNA for the CDR3: TGTGCCAGCATGGGACAGGGGGCCGGCGGCTACACCTTC.

Only a few counts were recorded for this clonotype. The chain is built from TRBV7-2 and TRBJ2-5; no clear D gene. The CDR3 length is 12 residues. The germline V and J ends were trimmed by 2 bases and 7 bases, with 8 bases remaining between them. Germline CDR1 reads SGHTA; CDR2 reads FQGNSA. The DNA of the CDR3 is TGTGCCAGCAGCTTACTATCAGGGACCCAGTACTTC. It translates to CASSLLSGTQYF.

Ten or more counts support this clonotype. J is TRBJ2-7 and V is TRBV28, with D perhaps TRBD1 or TRBD2 (6 bases each). The germline V and J ends were trimmed by 3 bases and 1 base, with 25 bases remaining between them. The CDR3 covers 19 residues. From germline, CDR1 is MDHEN and CDR2 SYDVKM. The CDR3 loop reads CASSFRGPSIAEGSYEQYF. CDR3 nucleotides: TGTGCCAGCAGTTTTCGGGGGCCGTCGATAGCCGAGGGGTCCTACGAGCAGTACTTC. Full variable domain (outside the CDR3, taken from reference TRBV28 and TRBJ2-7): DVKVTQSSRYLVKRTGEKVFLECVQDMDHENMFWYRQDPGLGLRLIYFSYDVKMKEKGDIPEGYSVSREKKERFSLILESASTNQTSMYLCASSFRGPSIAEGSYEQYFGPGTRLTVT.

This clonotype occurred many times. The chain is built from TRBV28 and TRBJ2-7; D may be TRBD1 (5 bases). Trimming removed 6 bases at V and 5 bases at J, with 11 bases between. The germline V gene has CDR1 MDHEN and CDR2 SYDVKM. The CDR3 totals 12 residues. The CDR3 protein is CASSLGDHEQYF. The CDR3 region has the DNA TGTGCCAGCAGCTTAGGGGATCACGAGCAGTACTTC.

This clonotype showed up just a few times. The J gene is TRBJ2-5, the V gene TRBV7-2, with 10 bases aligning to TRBD2. V was pared by 3 bases and J by 5 bases, with 9 bases of the junction left unmatched. Per the germline V gene, CDR1 is SGHTA and CDR2 is FQGNSA. The CDR3 spans 16 residues. The CDR3 loop is CASSFILAGIGETQYF. The CDR3 DNA reads as TGTGCCAGCAGCTTCATACTAGCGGGAATTGGGGAGACCCAGTACTTC.

This clonotype has just a few counts. The chain employs TRBV3-1 and TRBJ2-5, with D possibly matching TRBD1 (6 bases). CDR1 is LGHDT and CDR2 is YNNKEL in the germline V gene (reference sequence). This CDR3 region has 14 residues. Trimming left V 1 base short and J 7 bases short, with 13 bases between. CDR3 nucleotides: TGTGCCAGCAGCCAAGGACAGGCTGCCGGGACCCAGTACTTC. Translating it yields CASSQGQAAGTQYF.

This clonotype was recorded many times. This chain links TRBV9 with TRBJ2-1, with D possibly being TRBD1 or TRBD2 (5 bases each). CDR3 size: 15 residues. Looked up from germline, CDR1 is SGDLS and CDR2 is YYNGEE. V was trimmed by 0 bases and J by 3 bases, leaving 10 bases between them. In DNA, the CDR3 is TGTGCCAGCAGCGTAGAGGGACGCAACTACAATGAGCAGTTCTTC. Protein product: CASSVEGRNYNEQFF.

The chain joins TRBV10-3 to TRBJ1-2; unclear D gene. CDR3 length: 12 residues. V was cut by 7 bases and J by 7 bases, with 13 bases left in between. CDR1 is ENHRY and CDR2 is SYGVKD in the germline V gene. CDR3 DNA sequence: TGTGCCATCAAACGACCCGACTCTGGCTACACCTTC. This encodes CAIKRPDSGYTF.

This clonotype was counted at least ten times. The chain recombines TRBV7-8 with TRBJ2-3; D call uncertain. The CDR3 length is 13 residues. Germline CDR1 and CDR2: SGHVS and FQNEAQ. V lost 5 bases and J 1 base, leaving 7 bases between the germline ends. The CDR3 region is CASSGPGTDTQYF. DNA for the CDR3: TGTGCCAGCAGCGGTCCGGGCACAGATACGCAGTATTTT.

The chain combines TRBV3-1 with TRBJ1-1, with 7 bases identical to TRBD1. CDR3 length equals 14 residues. V trimming: 6 bases; J trimming: 5 bases; junction bases outside the gene matches: 9. CDR1 is LGHDT, CDR2 YNNKEL, per germline (reference sequence). In DNA, the CDR3 is TGTGCCAGCAGACTACGGGACAGCGGGACTGAAGCTTTCTTT. It yields the protein CASRLRDSGTEAFF.

This chain connects TRBV29-1 to TRBJ2-2, with D unclear. The V gene's germline CDR1 is SQVTM and CDR2 ANQGSEA. Trimming cost V 4 bases and J 0 bases, with 6 bases left between them. The CDR3 runs 13 residues. The CDR3 DNA follows: TGCAGCGTTGCGGAGACGAACACCGGGGAGCTGTTTTTT. This translates into CSVAETNTGELFF.

The chain links TRBV20-1 to TRBJ2-7; TRBD2 matches at 9 bases. CDR1 DFQATT and CDR2 SNEGSKA come from the germline V gene (reference sequence). With 5 bases clipped from V and 2 bases from J, the junction kept 10 bases outside the gene matches. This CDR3 region has 15 residues. The CDR3 region is CSAQISGRVPYEQYF. The CDR3 bases are TGCAGTGCTCAGATTAGCGGGAGAGTTCCCTACGAGCAGTACTTC.

This clonotype was seen a few times. The rearrangement links TRBV29-1 to TRBJ2-1; D is possibly TRBD2 (6 bases). This CDR3 has 14 residues. The germline V and J ends were trimmed by 4 bases and 0 bases, with 10 bases remaining between them. Germline assignment: CDR1 SQVTM and CDR2 ANQGSEA. The CDR3 nucleotides are TGCAGCGTTGGGGACTTCAGCTCCTACAATGAGCAGTTCTTC. Translating it yields CSVGDFSSYNEQFF.

The rearrangement uses TRBV4-1 and TRBJ1-2, with unresolved D. The CDR3 runs to 15 residues. CDR1 and CDR2 from the germline V gene are MGHRA and YSYEKL. V was clipped by 0 bases and J by 0 bases, with 8 bases between them. The CDR3 protein is CASSQDLGANYGYTF. The CDR3 region has the DNA TGCGCCAGCAGCCAAGATCTCGGGGCTAACTATGGCTACACCTTC.

In its sample, this clonotype was seen a few times. The V gene is TRBV25-1, the J gene TRBJ2-3; 10 bases match TRBD2. CDR3 length equals 17 residues. The J segment lost 3 bases and the V segment lost 1 base, leaving 7 bases of the junction unmatched. In germline, CDR1 is MGHDK, CDR2 SYGVNS. The CDR3 loop reads CASSELREREGTDTQYF. The CDR3 nucleotides are TGTGCCAGCAGTGAATTGAGGGAGCGGGAGGGGACAGATACGCAGTATTTT. Using reference TRBV25-1 and TRBJ2-3 for the parts outside the CDR3, the full variable domain is EADIYQTPRYLVIGTGKKITLECSQTMGHDKMYWYQQDPGMELHLIHYSYGVNSTEKGDLSSESTVSRIRTEHFPLTLESARPSHTSQYLCASSELREREGTDTQYFGPGTRLTVL.